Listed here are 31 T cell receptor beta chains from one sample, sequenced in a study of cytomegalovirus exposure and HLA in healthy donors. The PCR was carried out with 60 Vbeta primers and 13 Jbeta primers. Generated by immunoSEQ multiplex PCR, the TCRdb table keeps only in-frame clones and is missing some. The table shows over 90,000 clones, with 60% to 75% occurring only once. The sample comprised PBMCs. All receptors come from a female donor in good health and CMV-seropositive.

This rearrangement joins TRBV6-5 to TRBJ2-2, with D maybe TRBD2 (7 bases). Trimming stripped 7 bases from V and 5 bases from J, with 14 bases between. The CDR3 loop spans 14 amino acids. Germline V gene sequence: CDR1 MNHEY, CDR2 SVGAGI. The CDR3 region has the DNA TGTGCCAGCAAGGGGGGGCGAGAGACCGGGGAGCTGTTTTTT. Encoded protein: CASKGGRETGELFF.

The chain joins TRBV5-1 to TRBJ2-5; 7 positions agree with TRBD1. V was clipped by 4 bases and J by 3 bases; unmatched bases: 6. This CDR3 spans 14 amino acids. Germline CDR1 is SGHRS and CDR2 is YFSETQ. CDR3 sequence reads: CASSHPDREETQYF. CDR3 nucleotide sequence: TGCGCCAGCAGCCACCCAGACAGGGAAGAGACCCAGTACTTC. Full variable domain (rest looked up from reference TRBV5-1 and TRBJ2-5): KAGVTQTPRYLIKTRGQQVTLSCSPISGHRSVSWYQQTPGQGLQFLFEYFSETQRNKGNFPGRFSGRQFSNSRSEMNVSTLELGDSALYLCASSHPDREETQYFGPGTRLLVL.

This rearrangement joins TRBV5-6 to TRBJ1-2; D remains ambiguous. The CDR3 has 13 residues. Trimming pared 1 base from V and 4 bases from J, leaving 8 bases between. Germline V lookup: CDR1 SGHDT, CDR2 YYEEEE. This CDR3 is CASSLRRFYGYTF. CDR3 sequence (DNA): TGTGCCAGCAGCTTGAGGCGGTTCTATGGCTACACCTTC.

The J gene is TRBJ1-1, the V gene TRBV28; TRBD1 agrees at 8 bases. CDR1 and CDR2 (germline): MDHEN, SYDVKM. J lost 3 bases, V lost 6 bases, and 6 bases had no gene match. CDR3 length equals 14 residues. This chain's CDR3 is CASRPQGEDTEAFF. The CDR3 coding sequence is TGTGCCAGCAGACCACAGGGGGAGGACACTGAAGCTTTCTTT. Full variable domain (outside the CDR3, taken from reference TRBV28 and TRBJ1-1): DVKVTQSSRYLVKRTGEKVFLECVQDMDHENMFWYRQDPGLGLRLIYFSYDVKMKEKGDIPEGYSVSREKKERFSLILESASTNQTSMYLCASRPQGEDTEAFFGQGTRLTVV.

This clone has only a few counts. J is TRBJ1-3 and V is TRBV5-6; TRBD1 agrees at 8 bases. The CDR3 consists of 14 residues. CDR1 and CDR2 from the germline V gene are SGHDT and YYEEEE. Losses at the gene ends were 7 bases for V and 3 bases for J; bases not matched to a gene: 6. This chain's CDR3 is CASRPTGDGNTIYF. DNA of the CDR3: TGTGCCAGCCGCCCGACAGGGGATGGAAACACCATATATTTT.

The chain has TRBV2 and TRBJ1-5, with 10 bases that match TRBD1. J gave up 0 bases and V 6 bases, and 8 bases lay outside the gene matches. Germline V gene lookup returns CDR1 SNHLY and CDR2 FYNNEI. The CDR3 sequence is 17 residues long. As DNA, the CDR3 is TGTGCCAGCAGGGGGCCGGGACAGGGGTTTAGCAATCAGCCCCAGCATTTT. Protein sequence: CASRGPGQGFSNQPQHF.

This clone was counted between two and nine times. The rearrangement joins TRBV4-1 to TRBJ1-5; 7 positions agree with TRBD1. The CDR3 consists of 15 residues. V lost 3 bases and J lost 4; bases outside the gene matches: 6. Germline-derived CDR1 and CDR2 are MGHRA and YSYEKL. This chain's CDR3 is CASSHGDRPNQPQHF. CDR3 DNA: TGCGCCAGCAGCCACGGGGACAGACCTAATCAGCCCCAGCATTTT.

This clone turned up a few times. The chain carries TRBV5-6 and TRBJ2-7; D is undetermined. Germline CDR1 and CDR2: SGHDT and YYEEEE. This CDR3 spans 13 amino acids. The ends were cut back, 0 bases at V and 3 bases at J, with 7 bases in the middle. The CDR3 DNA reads TGTGCCAGCAGCTTGGCTCCTGTCTACGAGCAGTACTTC. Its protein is CASSLAPVYEQYF.

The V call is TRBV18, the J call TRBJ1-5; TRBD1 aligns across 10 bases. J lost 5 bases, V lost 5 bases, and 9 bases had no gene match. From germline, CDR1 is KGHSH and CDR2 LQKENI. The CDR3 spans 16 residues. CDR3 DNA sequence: TGTGCCAGCTCAGCCAGACAGGGGGCCTTTGATCAGCCCCAGCATTTT. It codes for CASSARQGAFDQPQHF.

CDR3 DNA: TGCGCCAGCAGCTGGACCGGGGGAGCTAGTGAGCAGTTCTTC. This encodes CASSWTGGASEQFF. V gene TRBV5-1 combines with J gene TRBJ2-1; the D gene is possibly TRBD2 (6 bases). CDR3 length: 14 amino acids. The V end was cut by 3 bases, the J end by 9 bases, with 16 bases between. Germline V gene lookup returns CDR1 SGHRS and CDR2 YFSETQ.

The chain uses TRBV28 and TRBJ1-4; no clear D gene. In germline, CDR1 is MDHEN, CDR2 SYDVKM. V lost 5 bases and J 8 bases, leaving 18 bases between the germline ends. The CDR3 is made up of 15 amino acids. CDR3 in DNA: TGTGCCAGCAGTATTTTCGTGGGGAGGGCGGAAAAACTGTTTTTT. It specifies CASSIFVGRAEKLFF. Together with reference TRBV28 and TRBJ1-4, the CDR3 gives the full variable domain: DVKVTQSSRYLVKRTGEKVFLECVQDMDHENMFWYRQDPGLGLRLIYFSYDVKMKEKGDIPEGYSVSREKKERFSLILESASTNQTSMYLCASSIFVGRAEKLFFGSGTQLSVL.

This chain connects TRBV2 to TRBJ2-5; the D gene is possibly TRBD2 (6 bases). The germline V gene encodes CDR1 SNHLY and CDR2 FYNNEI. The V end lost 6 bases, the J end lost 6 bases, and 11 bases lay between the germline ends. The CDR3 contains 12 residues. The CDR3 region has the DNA TGTGCCAGCAGCCAACGGGGGAAGACCCAGTACTTC. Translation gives CASSQRGKTQYF.

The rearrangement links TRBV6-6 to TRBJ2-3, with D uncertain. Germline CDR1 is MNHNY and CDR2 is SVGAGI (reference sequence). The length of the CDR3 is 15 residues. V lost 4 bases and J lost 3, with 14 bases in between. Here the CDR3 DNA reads TGTGCCAGCAGTTTCGAGTGGGCGAGAACAGATACGCAGTATTTT. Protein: CASSFEWARTDTQYF.

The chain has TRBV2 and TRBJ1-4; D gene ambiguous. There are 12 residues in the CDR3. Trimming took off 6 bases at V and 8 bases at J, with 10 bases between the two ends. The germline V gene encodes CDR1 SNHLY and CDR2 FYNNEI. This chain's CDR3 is CASSIGEEKLFF. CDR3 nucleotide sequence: TGTGCCAGCAGCATAGGAGAGGAAAAACTGTTTTTT.

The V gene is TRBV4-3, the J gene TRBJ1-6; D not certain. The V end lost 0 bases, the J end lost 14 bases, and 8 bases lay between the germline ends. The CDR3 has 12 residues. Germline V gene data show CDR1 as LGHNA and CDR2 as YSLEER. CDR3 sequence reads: CASSQDGRSLHF. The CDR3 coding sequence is TGCGCCAGCAGCCAAGATGGGAGGTCCCTCCACTTT.

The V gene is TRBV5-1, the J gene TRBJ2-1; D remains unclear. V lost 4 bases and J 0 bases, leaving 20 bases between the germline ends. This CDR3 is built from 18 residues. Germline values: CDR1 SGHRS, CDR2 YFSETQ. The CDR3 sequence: CASSPRPPPHSSYNEQFF. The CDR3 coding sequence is TGCGCCAGCAGCCCCCGGCCTCCACCACACAGCTCCTACAATGAGCAGTTCTTC.

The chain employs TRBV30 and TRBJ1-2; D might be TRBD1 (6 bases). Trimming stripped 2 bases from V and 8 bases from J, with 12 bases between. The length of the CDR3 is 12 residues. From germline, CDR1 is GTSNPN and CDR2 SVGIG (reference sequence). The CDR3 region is CAWSMTGWGYTF. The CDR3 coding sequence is TGTGCCTGGAGTATGACAGGCTGGGGCTACACCTTC.

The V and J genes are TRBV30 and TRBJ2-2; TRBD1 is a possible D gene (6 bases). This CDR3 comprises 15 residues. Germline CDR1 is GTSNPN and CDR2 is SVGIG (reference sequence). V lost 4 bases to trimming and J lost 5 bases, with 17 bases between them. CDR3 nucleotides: TGTGCCTGGAAGAGGACAGCTACGCTGACCGGGGAGCTGTTTTTT. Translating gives CAWKRTATLTGELFF.

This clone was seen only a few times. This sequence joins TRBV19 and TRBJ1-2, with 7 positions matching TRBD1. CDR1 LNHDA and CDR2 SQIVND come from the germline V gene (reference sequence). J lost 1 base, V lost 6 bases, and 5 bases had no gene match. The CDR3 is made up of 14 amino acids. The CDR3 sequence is CASSQQGYNYGYTF. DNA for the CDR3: TGTGCCAGTAGCCAACAGGGGTATAACTATGGCTACACCTTC.

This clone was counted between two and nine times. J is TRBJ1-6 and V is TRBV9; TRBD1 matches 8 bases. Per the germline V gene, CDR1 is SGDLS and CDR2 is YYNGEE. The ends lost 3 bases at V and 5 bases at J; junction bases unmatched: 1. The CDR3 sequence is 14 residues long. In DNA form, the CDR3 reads TGTGCCAGCAGCGCGACAGGGGATAATTCACCCCTCCACTTT. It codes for CASSATGDNSPLHF.

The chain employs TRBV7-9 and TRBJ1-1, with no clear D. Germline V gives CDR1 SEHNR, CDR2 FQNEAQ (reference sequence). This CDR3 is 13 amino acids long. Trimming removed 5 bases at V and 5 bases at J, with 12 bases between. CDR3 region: CASSPYRETEAFF. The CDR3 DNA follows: TGTGCCAGCAGCCCATACCGGGAAACTGAAGCTTTCTTT.

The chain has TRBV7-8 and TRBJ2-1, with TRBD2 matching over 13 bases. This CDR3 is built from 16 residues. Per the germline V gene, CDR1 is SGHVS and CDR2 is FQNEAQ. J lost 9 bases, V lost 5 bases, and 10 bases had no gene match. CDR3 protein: CASSEAGLAGVGEQFF. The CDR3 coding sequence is TGTGCCAGCAGCGAAGCCGGACTAGCGGGAGTCGGTGAGCAGTTCTTC.

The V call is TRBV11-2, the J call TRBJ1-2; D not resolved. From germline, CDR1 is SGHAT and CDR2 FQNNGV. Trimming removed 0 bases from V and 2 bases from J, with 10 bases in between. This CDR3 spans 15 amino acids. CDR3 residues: CASSLDTGVNYGYTF. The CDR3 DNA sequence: TGTGCCAGCAGCTTAGATACGGGTGTGAACTATGGCTACACCTTC.

The CDR3 region is CASSAQPGLGSPGELFF. The CDR3 DNA reads TGCGCCAGCAGCGCCCAGCCAGGACTGGGGAGCCCCGGGGAGCTGTTTTTT. The chain has TRBV5-1 and TRBJ2-2; TRBD2 is a possible D gene (5 bases). The ends were cut back, 4 bases at V and 6 bases at J, with 22 bases in the middle. Germline assignment: CDR1 SGHRS and CDR2 YFSETQ. The CDR3 has 17 residues.

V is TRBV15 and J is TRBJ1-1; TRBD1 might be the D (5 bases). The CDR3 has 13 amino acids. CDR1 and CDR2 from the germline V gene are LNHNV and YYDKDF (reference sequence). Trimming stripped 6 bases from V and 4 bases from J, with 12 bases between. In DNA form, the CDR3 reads TGTGCCACCAGGGTGGGGGGGTTCACTGAAGCTTTCTTT. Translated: CATRVGGFTEAFF.

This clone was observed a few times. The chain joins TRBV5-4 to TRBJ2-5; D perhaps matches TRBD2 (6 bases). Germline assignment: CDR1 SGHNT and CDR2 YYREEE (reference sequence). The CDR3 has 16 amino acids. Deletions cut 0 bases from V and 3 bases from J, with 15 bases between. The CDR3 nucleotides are TGTGCCAGCAGCTTGGGGGTAGGGACTGGAAAAGAGACCCAGTACTTC. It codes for CASSLGVGTGKETQYF.

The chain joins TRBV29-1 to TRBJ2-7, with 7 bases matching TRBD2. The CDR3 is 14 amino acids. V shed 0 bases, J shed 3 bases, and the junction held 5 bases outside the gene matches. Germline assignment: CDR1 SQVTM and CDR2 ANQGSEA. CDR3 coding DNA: TGCAGCGTTGAAGAGGCTGGACTAGGCTACGAGCAGTACTTC. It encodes CSVEEAGLGYEQYF.

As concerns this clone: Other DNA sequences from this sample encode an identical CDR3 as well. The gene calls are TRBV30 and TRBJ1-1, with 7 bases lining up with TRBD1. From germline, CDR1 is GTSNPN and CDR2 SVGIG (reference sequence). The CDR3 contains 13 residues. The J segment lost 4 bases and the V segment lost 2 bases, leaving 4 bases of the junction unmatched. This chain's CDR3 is CAWSRQGGTEAFF. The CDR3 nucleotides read TGTGCCTGGAGTAGGCAGGGGGGCACTGAAGCTTTCTTT.

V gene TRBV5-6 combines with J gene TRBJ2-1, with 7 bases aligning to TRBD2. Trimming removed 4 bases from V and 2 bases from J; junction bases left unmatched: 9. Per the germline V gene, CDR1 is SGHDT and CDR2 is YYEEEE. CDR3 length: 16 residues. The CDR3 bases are TGTGCCAGCAGCCCGGGAGCGGGGAAACCCTACAATGAGCAGTTCTTC. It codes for CASSPGAGKPYNEQFF.

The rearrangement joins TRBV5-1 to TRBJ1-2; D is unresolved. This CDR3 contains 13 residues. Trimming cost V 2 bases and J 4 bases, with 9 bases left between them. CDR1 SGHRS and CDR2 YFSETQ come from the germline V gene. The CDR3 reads CASSLDGIYGYTF. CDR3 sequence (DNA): TGCGCCAGCAGCTTAGACGGGATCTATGGCTACACCTTC.

CDR3 in DNA: TGTGCCAGCAGTTTGGGCGGGGACACTGAAGCTTTCTTT. The encoded protein is CASSLGGDTEAFF. The chain employs TRBV28 and TRBJ1-1; D is ambiguous. CDR3 length: 13 residues. The germline CDR1 and CDR2 sequences are MDHEN and SYDVKM. V lost 3 bases, J lost 3 bases, and 8 bases lay in between.